This paragraph covers one TCR beta chain sequence. This sample stems from a study of shared clonotypes between healthy human individuals. About the research overall: Donors, aged 18 to 49, were a couple of women and a few men.

Here immunoSEQ multiplex PCR was the method, and the copy in TCRdb shows in-frame clones only, minus some. The data contain 450,000 to 700,000 clones, over 95% of them seen just once; the ten biggest clones take up 0.09% to 0.13%. With V trimmed by 5 bases and J by 8 bases, 8 bases remained unmatched. Per germline, CDR1 LNHNV and CDR2 YYDKDF (reference sequence). This CDR3 is built from 14 residues. CD45RO negativity and positive selection for CCR7 defined naive CD8 cells, a population that excluded terminally differentiated effector memory CD45RA+ cells. V and J are TRBV15 and TRBJ2-2, with TRBD1 matching 7 bases. Sequences were obtained from naive CD8+ T cells sorted from blood. This sequence was found in a woman in her 30s in good health. The DNA of the CDR3 is TGTGCCACCAGCGTACAAACAGGGGATGGGGAGCTGTTTTTT. Protein: CATSVQTGDGELFF.